The sequence of this T cell receptor (beta chain) was determined in a study of cytomegalovirus exposure and HLA in healthy donors (dated 2017 in TCRdb). Concerning the study at large: An earlier analysis of roughly 610 of the donors reported under 300 Gb of sequence data and 95 million to 130 million unique TCR beta sequences obtained from about 179 million T cells. An early release covering about 600 HLA-typed donors comprised 300 to 350 gigabases of sequencing data and approximately 85 million unique TCR sequences. Of the roughly 400 genotyped donors, approximately 83% fell in the genetic ancestry cluster associated with self-reported Caucasian donors. The aim of the study was to test whether cataloging public T cell receptors could identify signatures of past pathogen exposure. The study used immunosequencing to profile the T cell repertoires of hundreds of subjects and linked those repertoires to cytomegalovirus serostatus. A separate validation cohort of roughly 120 different subjects was used in addition to the 666-subject first cohort. The study combined high-throughput TCR immunosequencing, statistical association of individual TCRs with disease status, and machine learning to predict cytomegalovirus infection status. In a later analysis, previously published TCR beta repertoires from hundreds of donors were re-analyzed and high-resolution HLA genotyping was added so that TCR occurrence patterns could be studied. The later analysis used no new phenotypic data to find candidate immune exposures, relying instead on TCR beta sequences and their occurrence across donors. An earlier analysis of around 580 of the donors used high-throughput TCR beta sequencing to judge whether each TCR beta V gene segment behaved as functional or pseudogenic. Donor age, sex, ethnicity and CMV serostatus were collected together with the repertoire data. A later genetic analysis used genome-wide SNP genotypes for about 60% of the roughly 700 donors, treating that subset as a discovery cohort. All discovery cohort repertoires had been generated on a single sequencing platform. Class I and class II HLA loci were covered by the typing at four-digit resolution. Typing coverage differed by locus: A, B, C, DRB1 and DQB1 were typed in about 629-640 donors, DQA1 in 522, DPA1 in around 600, and DPB1 in about 450. About five DR-DQ haplotypes were handled as single units for association and clustering because linkage in the cohort was strong. Among some 400 genotyped donors of the cohort, an average of approximately 200,000 unique TCR beta nucleotide sequences was sequenced per donor, of which approximately 18% were non-productive.

Study-wide conclusions, independent of this receptor: HLA typing was unavailable for some donors at each locus, so association tests used only the typed subset. Three of the identified cytomegalovirus-associated TCR beta chains were confirmed in vitro to be specific for cytomegalovirus antigens. In a later analysis, around 17,000 TCR beta sequences were associated with specific HLA alleles at a false discovery rate of 0.05. In a later analysis, the rate of TCR association differed among HLA loci, with DRB1 alleles having the most associated TCRs and HLA-C alleles having the fewest. A later analysis found that HLA-associated TCR beta chains were more clonally expanded and had lower generation probabilities than equally common non-associated chains. Immune exposure information for the cohort was limited to CMV serostatus. The sequencing pipeline was judged likely to have produced a cluster of highly shared sequence variants as a technical artifact. The study gave a list of 150 to 200 TCR beta chains associated with cytomegalovirus. Compared with the approximately 670-donor mean, donors in an Asian-associated ancestry cluster had fewer N-insertions in productive TCRs, according to a later genetic analysis. Strong co-occurrence of HLA alleles, especially DR and DQ, made assigning TCR associations to individual alleles difficult. According to the authors, the approach could potentially be generalized to other disease states and immunological phenotypes. Roughly uniform sequencing depth across donors was assumed in presence/absence analyses, although this assumption may not hold. Approximately 18 rarely observed V segments, including chromosome 9 orphons, were excluded from the earlier analysis of a few hundred of the donors because counts were too low. In a later analysis, several top co-occurrence clusters were reported to appear linked to parvovirus B19, influenza, CMV and Epstein-Barr virus. In an earlier analysis of several hundred of the donors, most TCR beta V segments were observed in productive rearrangements about 90% or about 30% of the time, broadly matching IMGT annotations. The classifier was reported to diagnose cytomegalovirus status with high specificity and sensitivity in both the original and validation cohorts. In a later genetic analysis, a missense DCLRE1C variant was associated with V-gene and J-gene trimming of TCR beta chains, and the association was replicated in an independent cohort. A further reported finding was that TCR beta sequences accurately predicted the HLA-A and HLA-B alleles for most subjects in the first cohort. Most CMV-associated TCR beta chains appeared to be HLA-restricted in a later analysis, and the HLA associations seemed to be driven largely by CMV exposure. Linkage disequilibrium might explain the correlated functional status among segregating V segments, but an unknown experimental factor could not be excluded. The cohort was sequenced for TCR beta chains only, and without alpha or paired-chain data the features that could be detected were limited. Most TCR sequences were observed very rarely across donors, whereas some public TCRs were present in many individuals.

As to this clone: Its antigen has not been determined. Base-call qualities are not available, and no considerably larger clone is one nucleotide away.

In total, fewer than 750 healthy bone marrow donors made up the cohort. At the time of sampling, every cohort member was nominally healthy, though immune exposures that went unrecorded were likely present. The donor was CMV seropositive and was included in the group of 250 to 350 seropositive cohort members. Every donor gave a peripheral blood sample, and the peripheral blood mononuclear cells from that sample were used for TCR beta sequencing. Genomic DNA extraction from the blood cell samples was performed with the Qiagen DNeasy Blood Extraction Kit. Libraries were prepared through the immunoSEQ multiplex PCR assay. A mixture of 60 forward primers for TCR Vbeta segments and 13 reverse primers for TCR Jbeta segments was used in the multiplex PCR. Amplification of the CDR3 region of rearranged TCR beta genes was performed with a multiplex PCR assay on genomic DNA. The Illumina HiSeq System was used to sequence the amplified TCR beta libraries as 87-base-pair reads. As for the original processing: Across the roughly 670 repertoires, a later analysis counted roughly 84 million unique TCR beta chains, about 10 million of which were shared by at least two donors. A nearest-neighbor algorithm error-corrected the raw reads and collapsed the reads into unique sequences, merging closely related sequences to remove PCR and sequencing errors. Alignment of CDR3 sequences to IMGT reference sequences was used to assign V, D and J gene segments. Each retained sequence needed at least a six-nucleotide match to both a V gene segment and a J gene segment. Rearrangements were called productive when the CDR3 lacked stop codons and stayed in frame with V and J; all others were non-productive. Following IMGT convention, CDR3 was defined as the stretch from the second conserved V-encoded cysteine to the conserved J-encoded phenylalanine. The earlier analysis of some 580 of the donors excluded any sequence lacking an unambiguous match to a single V gene segment. An earlier analysis of some 610 of the donors called V segments functional above 56.7% productive rearrangements and segregating when the between-donor standard deviation exceeded 5%. A statistical classification framework was built to diagnose cytomegalovirus status from the catalog of TCR beta chain sequences. In a later analysis, V and J genes were assigned by comparing TCR nucleotide sequences against IMGT/GENE-DB human TR gene sequences. A later analysis assigned CDR3 sequences and most-parsimonious VDJ recombination scenarios with the TCRdist pipeline. In a later analysis, every TCR beta chain was defined by the combination of its CDR3 amino acid sequence and its V-gene family, and reads without a unique V-gene family were dropped. To address suspected cross-contamination and a sequencing artifact, a later analysis removed a few hundred highly shared, low-generation-probability nucleotide sequences. For each public chain, a later analysis derived a clonal expansion index from normalized ranks of inferred template counts within each repertoire. In a later analysis, generation probabilities were computed using a VDJ recombination model fitted to out-of-frame rearrangements, and the results were checked against IGoR. In a later analysis, TCR-TCR, TCR-HLA and TCR-CMV co-occurrence was scored with hypergeometric tests, and a repertoire-size bias correction was applied to TCR pairs. To estimate false discovery rates, a later analysis permuted the HLA or CMV assignments 20 times. A later analysis grouped co-occurring TCRs with DBSCAN, adding TCRdist sequence similarity when clustering within HLA-allele-positive subsets. Co-occurrence clustering excluded repertoires with fewer than 30,000 or more than 120,000 public chains, plus five with anomalous nucleotide sharing. TCRdb took over this immuneACCESS table, retaining in-frame rearrangements with V and J assigned. Such tables are incomplete; in checked studies, under half of the missing clones stem from an unresolved V gene, and the remainder is unexplained. V and J calls plus clone size are reproduced from that table; the DNA served to infer D and trimming. This sample holds 80,000 to 100,000 clones; around four fifths were observed only once. Jointly, the top ten make up about 7% of the sample.

The sequenced material came from PBMCs. This clonotype was sampled from a man between 45 and 60 years old in good health and CMV-seropositive.

The base sequence is TGTGCCAGCAGTAAGGGGGACAACTGGGGCTACACCTTC. Translated, this is CASSKGDNWGYTF. In this chain, TRBV6-1 is recombined with TRBJ1-2; a weak D assignment points to TRBD1 (6 bases agree). Measured from the cysteine to the phenylalanine, the CDR3 is 13 residues long. CDR3 DNA only is kept here, 39 bases in frame from base 1. V is pared back by 5 bases and J by 8 bases, with 15 bases lying between the germline termini. The CDR1 and CDR2 encoded by the germline V gene are MNHNS and SASEGT.